This entry concerns a single T cell receptor beta chain. What it recognizes is unknown. Every donor, a Caucasian adult, lived in Nashville, Tennessee. This sample stems from a study of shared clonotypes between healthy human individuals. Turning to the study itself: Three plates each covered CD4 naive and memory; CD8 naive two, CD8 memory one. Overall study findings and caveats: Shared across four donors were around 5% of the naive CD4 clonotypes. Sequencing depth was a factor that was expected to affect clonotype sharing among donors.

The CDR3 is made up of 15 amino acids. The V and J ends lost 5 bases and 0 bases respectively, with 12 bases between them. Germline V gene sequence: CDR1 SGHVS, CDR2 FNYEAQ. Clones were sequenced by immunoSEQ multiplex PCR, and TCRdb holds only the in-frame ones, with some missing. The data hold about 2 million clones, with 95% observed a single time. V gene TRBV7-6 combines with J gene TRBJ2-3; tentative D call: TRBD2 (5 bases). Sequencing was done on a sample of naive CD4+ T cells sorted from blood. The subset here: CD45RA+ positively selected. This TCR was sampled from a man in his late teens or twenties in good health. CDR3 nucleotide sequence: TGTGCCAGCAGCCTACTAGGAACTAGCACAGATACGCAGTATTTT. Residues: CASSLLGTSTDTQYF. Variable domain in full (rest from reference TRBV7-6 and TRBJ2-3): GAGVSQSPRYKVTKRGQDVALRCDPISGHVSLYWYRQALGQGPEFLTYFNYEAQQDKSGLPNDRFSAERPEGSISTLTIQRTEQRDSAMYRCASSLLGTSTDTQYFGPGTRLTVL.